The present TCR beta chain was sequenced within a study of Graves' ophthalmopathy and Graves' hyperthyroidism. Whole-study context: Peripheral blood (taken before any treatment) was collected at initial diagnosis.

No donor had other autoimmune disease, uncontrolled infection, pregnancy or lactation. Out of 7.5 to 10 ml of fresh peripheral blood, PBMCs were obtained. Using RNA transcripts, the TCR beta CDR3 regions were amplified. Second-round multiplex PCR followed a first-round RT-PCR using HTBI primers. TCRdb re-analysed the multiplex PCR reads in MiXCR, keeping a single row per CDR3 protein. Of some 750,000 distinct CDR3 sequences in the sample, 40% were seen once. The clonotype originates from an adult man with Graves' ophthalmopathy. Sequencing was done on a sample of peripheral blood.

In DNA form, the CDR3 reads TGCGCCAGCAGCTCCAAGCCGGACAGAAACTATGGCTACACCTTC. Its translation is CASSSKPDRNYGYTF. This chain links TRBV4-3 with TRBJ1-2; D is perhaps TRBD1 (6 bases). CDR1 and CDR2 from the germline V gene are LGHNA and YSLEER. This CDR3 is 15 amino acids long. Trimming stripped 5 bases from V and 2 bases from J, with 15 bases between.